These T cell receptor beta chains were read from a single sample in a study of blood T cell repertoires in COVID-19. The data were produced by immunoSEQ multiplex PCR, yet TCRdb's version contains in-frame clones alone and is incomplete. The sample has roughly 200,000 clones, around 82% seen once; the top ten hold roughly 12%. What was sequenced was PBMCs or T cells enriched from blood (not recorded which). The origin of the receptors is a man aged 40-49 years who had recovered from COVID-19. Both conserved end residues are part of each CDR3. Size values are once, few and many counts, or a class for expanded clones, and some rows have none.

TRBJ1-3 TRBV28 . CASSPQGAAGNTIYF
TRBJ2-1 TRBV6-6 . CASRADSNNEQFF
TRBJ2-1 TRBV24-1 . CATSDFLKLAGAPNEQFF
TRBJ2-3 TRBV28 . CASSSSLVPYGYF
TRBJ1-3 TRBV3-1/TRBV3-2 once CASSQGGQGHFGNTIYF
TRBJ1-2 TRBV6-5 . CASGSGGVLGYGYTF
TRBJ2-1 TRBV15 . CATSGSVLDEQFF
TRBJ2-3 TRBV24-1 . CATGDGTDTQYF
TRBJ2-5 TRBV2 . CASSVGTGGKTQYF
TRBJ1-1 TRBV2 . CASSVTLTGATEAFF
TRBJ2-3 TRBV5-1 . CASSPGTFASTDTQYF
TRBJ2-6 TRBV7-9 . CASSSGGTGANVLTF
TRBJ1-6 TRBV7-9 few CASSGQGSPLHF
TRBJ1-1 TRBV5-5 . CASSSRQGLMNTEAFF
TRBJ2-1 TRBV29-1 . CSVATGSSYNEQFF
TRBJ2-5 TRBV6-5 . CATRRVQGGGETQYF
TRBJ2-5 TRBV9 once CASSVLAGVSETQYF
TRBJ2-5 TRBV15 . CATSPLDRKETQYF
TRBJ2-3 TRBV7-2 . CASSSRTSGRTGADTQYF
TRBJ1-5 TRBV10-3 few CAISDHRGGNQPQHF
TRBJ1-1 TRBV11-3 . CASSLGPETTEAFF
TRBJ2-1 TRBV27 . CASSLKGRRYNEQFF
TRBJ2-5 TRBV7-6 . CASATTSNGYQETQYF
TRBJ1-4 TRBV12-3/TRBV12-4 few CASSFPLGRLFF
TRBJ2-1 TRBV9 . CASSVGKTSGLYNEQFF
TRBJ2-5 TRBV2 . CASTKWQQETQYF
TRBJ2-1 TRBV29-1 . CSVELLGSTYNEQFF
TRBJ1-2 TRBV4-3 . CASSQERAGLYGYTF
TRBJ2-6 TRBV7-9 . CASSLTLTGFSSGANVLTF
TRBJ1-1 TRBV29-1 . CSANRQGNTEAFF
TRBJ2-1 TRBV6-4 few CASSDRTSLEGNEQFF
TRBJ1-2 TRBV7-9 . CASSLGQLDHHGYTF